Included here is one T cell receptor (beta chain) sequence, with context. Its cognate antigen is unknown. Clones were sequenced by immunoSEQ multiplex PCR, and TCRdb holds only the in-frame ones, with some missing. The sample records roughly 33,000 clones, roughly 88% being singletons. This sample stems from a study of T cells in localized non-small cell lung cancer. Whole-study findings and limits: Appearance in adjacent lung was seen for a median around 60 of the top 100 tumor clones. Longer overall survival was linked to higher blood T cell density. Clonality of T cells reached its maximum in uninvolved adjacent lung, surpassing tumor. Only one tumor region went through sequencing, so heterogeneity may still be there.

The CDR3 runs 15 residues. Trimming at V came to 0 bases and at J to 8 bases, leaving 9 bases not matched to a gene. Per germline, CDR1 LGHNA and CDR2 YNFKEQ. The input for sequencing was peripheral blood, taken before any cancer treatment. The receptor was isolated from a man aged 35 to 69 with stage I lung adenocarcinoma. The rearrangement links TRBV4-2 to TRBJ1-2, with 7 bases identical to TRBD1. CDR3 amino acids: CASSQEWRQGDGYTF. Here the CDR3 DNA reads TGTGCCAGCAGCCAAGAATGGCGGCAGGGGGACGGCTACACCTTC.